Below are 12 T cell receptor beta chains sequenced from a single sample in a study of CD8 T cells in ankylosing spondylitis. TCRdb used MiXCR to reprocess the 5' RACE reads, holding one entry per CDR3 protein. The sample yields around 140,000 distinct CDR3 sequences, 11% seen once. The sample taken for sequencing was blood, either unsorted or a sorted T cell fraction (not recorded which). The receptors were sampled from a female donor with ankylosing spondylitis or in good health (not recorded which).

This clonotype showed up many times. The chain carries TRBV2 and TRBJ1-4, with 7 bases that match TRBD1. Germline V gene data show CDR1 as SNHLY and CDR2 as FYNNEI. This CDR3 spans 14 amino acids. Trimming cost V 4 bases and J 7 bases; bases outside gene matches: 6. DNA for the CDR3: TGTGCCAGCAGTGTAGAGGGGGCAGGTGAAAAACTGTTTTTT. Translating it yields CASSVEGAGEKLFF.

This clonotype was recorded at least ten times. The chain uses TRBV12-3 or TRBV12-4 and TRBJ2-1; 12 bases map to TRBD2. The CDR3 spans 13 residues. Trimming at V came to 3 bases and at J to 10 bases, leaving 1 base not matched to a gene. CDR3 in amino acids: CASSFTSGGEQFF. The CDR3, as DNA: TGTGCCAGCAGTTTTACTAGCGGGGGGGAGCAGTTCTTC.

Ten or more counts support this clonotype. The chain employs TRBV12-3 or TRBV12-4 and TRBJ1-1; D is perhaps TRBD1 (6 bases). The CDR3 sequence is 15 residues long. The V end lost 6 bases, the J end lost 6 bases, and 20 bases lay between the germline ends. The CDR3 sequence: CASRSGGGRHSEAFF. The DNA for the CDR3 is TGTGCCAGCAGGTCTGGGGGGGGCAGACATTCTGAAGCTTTCTTT.

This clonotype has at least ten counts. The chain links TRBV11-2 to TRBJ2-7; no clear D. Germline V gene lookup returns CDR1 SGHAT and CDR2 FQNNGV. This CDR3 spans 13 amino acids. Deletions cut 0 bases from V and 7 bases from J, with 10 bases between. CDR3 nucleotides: TGTGCCAGCAGCTTAGATCGCCTACGGGAGCAGTACTTC. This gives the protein CASSLDRLREQYF.

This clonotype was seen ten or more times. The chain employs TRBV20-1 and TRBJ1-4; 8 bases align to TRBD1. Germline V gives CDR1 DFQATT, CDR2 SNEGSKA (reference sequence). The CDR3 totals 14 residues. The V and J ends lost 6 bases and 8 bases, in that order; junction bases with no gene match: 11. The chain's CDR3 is CSARPGQGWEKLFF. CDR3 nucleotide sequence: TGCAGTGCGAGGCCCGGACAGGGTTGGGAAAAACTGTTTTTT.

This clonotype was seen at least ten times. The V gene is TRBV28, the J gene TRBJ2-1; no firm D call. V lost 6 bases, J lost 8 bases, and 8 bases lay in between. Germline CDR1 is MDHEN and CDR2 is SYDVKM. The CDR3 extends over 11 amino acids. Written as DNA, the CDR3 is TGTGCCAGCAGCCCTATGGATGAGCAGTTCTTC. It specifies CASSPMDEQFF. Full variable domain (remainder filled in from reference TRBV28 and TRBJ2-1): DVKVTQSSRYLVKRTGEKVFLECVQDMDHENMFWYRQDPGLGLRLIYFSYDVKMKEKGDIPEGYSVSREKKERFSLILESASTNQTSMYLCASSPMDEQFFGPGTRLTVL.

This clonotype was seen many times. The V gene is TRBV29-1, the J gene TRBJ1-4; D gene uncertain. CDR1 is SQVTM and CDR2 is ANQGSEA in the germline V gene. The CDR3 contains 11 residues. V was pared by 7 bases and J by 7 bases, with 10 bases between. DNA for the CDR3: TGCAGCGGGACCACTGGTGAAAAACTGTTTTTT. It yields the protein CSGTTGEKLFF.

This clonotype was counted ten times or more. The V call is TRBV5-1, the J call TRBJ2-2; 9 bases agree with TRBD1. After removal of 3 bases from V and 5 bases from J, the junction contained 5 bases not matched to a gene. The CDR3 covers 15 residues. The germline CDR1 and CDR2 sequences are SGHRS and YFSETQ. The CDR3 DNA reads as TGCGCCAGCAGCTCCAGGACAGGGGAGACCGGGGAGCTGTTTTTT. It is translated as CASSSRTGETGELFF.

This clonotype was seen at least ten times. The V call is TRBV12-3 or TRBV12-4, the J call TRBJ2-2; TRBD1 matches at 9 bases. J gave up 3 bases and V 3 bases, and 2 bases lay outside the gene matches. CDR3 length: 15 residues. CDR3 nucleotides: TGTGCCAGCAGTTTCGGACAGGGGTACACCGGGGAGCTGTTTTTT. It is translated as CASSFGQGYTGELFF.

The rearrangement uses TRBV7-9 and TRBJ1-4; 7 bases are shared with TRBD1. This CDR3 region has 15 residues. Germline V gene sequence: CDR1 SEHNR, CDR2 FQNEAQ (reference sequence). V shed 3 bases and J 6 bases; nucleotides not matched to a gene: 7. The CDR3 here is CASSFYRGTDEKLFF. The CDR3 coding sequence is TGTGCCAGCAGCTTCTACCGCGGGACAGATGAAAAACTGTTTTTT.

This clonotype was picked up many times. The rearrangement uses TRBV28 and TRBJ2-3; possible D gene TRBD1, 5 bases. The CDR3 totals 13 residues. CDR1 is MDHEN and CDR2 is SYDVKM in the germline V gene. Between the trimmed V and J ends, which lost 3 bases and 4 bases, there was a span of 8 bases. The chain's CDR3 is CASSFQGSDTQYF. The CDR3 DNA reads TGTGCCAGCAGTTTTCAGGGTTCAGATACGCAGTATTTT.

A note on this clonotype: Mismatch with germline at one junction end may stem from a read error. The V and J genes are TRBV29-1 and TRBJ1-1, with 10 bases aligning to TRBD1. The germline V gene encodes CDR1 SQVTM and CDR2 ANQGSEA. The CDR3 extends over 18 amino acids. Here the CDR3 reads CSVEDALPGQGSGLEAIF. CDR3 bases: TGCAGCGTTGAAGATGCTTTGCCGGGACAGGGGAGCGGACTGGAAGCTATCTTT.